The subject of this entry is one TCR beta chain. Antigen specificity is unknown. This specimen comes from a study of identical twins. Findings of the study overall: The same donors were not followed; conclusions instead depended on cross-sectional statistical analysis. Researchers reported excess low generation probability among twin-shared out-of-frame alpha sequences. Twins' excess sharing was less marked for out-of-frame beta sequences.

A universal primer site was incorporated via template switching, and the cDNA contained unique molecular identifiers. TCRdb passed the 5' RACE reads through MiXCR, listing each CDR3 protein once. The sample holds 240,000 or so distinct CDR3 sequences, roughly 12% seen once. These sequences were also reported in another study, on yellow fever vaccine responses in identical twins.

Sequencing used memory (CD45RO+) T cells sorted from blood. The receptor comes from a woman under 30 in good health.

The CDR3 sequence is CASSSGQTGEQYF. As DNA, the CDR3 is TGTGCCAGCAGTTCCGGACAGACGGGCGAGCAGTACTTC. The chain combines TRBV6-5 with TRBJ2-7; tentative D call: TRBD1 (6 bases). This CDR3 comprises 13 residues. The germline V gene encodes CDR1 MNHEY and CDR2 SVGAGI. Between the trimmed V and J ends, which lost 4 bases and 6 bases, there was a span of 13 bases.